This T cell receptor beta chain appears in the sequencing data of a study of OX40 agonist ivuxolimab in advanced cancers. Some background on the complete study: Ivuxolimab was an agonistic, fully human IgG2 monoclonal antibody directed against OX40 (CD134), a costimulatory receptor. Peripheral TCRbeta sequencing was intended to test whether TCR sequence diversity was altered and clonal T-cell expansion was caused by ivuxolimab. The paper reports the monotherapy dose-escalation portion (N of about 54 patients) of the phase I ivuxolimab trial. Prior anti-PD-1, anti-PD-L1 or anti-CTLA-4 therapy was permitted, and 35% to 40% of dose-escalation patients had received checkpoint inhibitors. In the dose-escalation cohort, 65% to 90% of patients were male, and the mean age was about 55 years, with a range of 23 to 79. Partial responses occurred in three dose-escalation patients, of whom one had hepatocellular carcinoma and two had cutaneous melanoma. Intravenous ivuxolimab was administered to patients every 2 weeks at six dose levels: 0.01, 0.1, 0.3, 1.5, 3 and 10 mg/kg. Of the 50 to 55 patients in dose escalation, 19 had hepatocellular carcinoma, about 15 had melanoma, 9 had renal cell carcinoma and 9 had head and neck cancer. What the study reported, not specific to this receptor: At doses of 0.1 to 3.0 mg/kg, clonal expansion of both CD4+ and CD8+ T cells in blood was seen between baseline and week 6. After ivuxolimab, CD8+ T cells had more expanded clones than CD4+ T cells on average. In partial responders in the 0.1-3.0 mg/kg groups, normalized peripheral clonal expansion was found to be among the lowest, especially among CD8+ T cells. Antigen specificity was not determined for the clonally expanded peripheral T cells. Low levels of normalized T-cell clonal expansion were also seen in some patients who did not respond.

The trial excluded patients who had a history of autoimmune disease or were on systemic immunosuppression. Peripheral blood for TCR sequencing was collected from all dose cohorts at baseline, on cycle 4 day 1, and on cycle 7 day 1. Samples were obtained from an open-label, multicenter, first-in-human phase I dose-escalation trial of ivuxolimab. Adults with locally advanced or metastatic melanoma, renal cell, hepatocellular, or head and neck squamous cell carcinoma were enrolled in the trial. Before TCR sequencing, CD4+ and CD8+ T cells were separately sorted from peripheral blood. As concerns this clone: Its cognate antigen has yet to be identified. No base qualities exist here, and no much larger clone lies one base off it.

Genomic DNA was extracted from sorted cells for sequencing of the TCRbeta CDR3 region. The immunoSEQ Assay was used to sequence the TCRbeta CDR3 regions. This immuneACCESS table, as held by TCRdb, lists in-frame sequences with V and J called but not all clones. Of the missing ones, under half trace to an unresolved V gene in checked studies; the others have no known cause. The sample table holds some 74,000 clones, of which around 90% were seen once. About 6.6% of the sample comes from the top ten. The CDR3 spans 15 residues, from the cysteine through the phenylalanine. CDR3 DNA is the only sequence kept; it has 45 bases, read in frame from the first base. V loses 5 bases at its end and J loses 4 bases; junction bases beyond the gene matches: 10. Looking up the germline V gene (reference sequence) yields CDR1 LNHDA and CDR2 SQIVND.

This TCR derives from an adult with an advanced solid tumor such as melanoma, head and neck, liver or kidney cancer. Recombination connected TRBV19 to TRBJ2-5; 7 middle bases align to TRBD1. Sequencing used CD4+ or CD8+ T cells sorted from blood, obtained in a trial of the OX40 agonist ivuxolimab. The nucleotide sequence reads TGTGCCAGTAGTCCACCAGGGGGTACAGGAGAGACCCAGTACTTC. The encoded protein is CASSPPGGTGETQYF. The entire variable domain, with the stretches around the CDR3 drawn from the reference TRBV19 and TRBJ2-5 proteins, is DGGITQSPKYLFRKEGQNVTLSCEQNLNHDAMYWYRQDPGQGLRLIYYSQIVNDFQKGDIAEGYSVSREKKESFPLTVTSAQKNPTAFYLCASSPPGGTGETQYFGPGTRLLVL.